Listed below are T cell receptor beta chains from one sample, sequenced in a study of T cell responses to AZD1222 COVID-19 vaccine. TCRdb's table, derived via immunoSEQ multiplex PCR, lists solely in-frame clones and lacks some. The data hold about 120,000 clones, with about 88% observed a single time. The sequencing here drew on peripheral blood, taken on day 0 of MenACWY control vaccination. The source of these receptors is an adult in good health. The CDR3 runs from the conserved cysteine through the conserved F or W. D genes are given only for firm matches. Expanded clones are given a class, and other clones once, few, many or no size at all.

abundance	v_gene	d_gene	j_gene	CDR3aa	CDR3nt
NA	TRBV13	NA	TRBJ1-5	CASSLGQGPQHF	TGTGCCAGCAGCTTAGGCCAGGGGCCCCAGCATTTT
NA	TRBV28	NA	TRBJ2-7	CASMVVGNNDKQYF	TGTGCCAGCATGGTTGTGGGAAATAATGACAAGCAGTACTTC
few	TRBV10-2	NA	TRBJ1-2	CASTPSGGLYGYTF	TGCGCCAGCACCCCATCGGGGGGGCTCTATGGCTACACCTTC
once	TRBV19	TRBD1	TRBJ2-7	CASSPDRGLYEQYF	TGTGCCAGTAGTCCGGACAGGGGGCTATACGAGCAGTACTTC
NA	TRBV4-2	NA	TRBJ1-1	CASSLRQLATGTEAFF	TGTGCCAGCAGCCTCAGACAGTTGGCCACCGGGACTGAAGCTTTCTTT
NA	TRBV28	NA	TRBJ1-1	CASSSQGWSEAFF	TGTGCCAGCAGTTCCCAGGGGTGGAGTGAAGCTTTCTTT
NA	TRBV2	TRBD1	TRBJ2-7	CASNPTGGGEQYF	TGTGCCAGCAACCCGACAGGGGGCGGCGAGCAGTACTTC
NA	TRBV19	TRBD1	TRBJ2-2	CASRDRGGTGELFF	TGTGCCAGTAGGGACAGGGGGGGCACCGGGGAGCTGTTTTTT
once	TRBV5-1	TRBD2	TRBJ2-1	CASSLAGASGIYEQFF	TGCGCCAGCAGCTTGGCTGGGGCTAGCGGGATCTATGAGCAGTTCTTC
NA	TRBV7-9	NA	TRBJ2-4	CASSSPRIAKNIQYF	TGTGCCAGCAGCTCTCCACGTATAGCCAAAAACATTCAGTACTTC
once	TRBV21-1	NA	TRBJ1-5	CASSRGRGWFFYSNQPQHF	TGTGCCAGCAGCAGGGGTCGGGGGTGGTTCTTCTATAGCAATCAGCCCCAGCATTTT